This passage covers 17 T cell receptor beta chains from one sample sequenced in a study of T cell responses to AZD1222 COVID-19 vaccine. The table came from immunoSEQ multiplex PCR; TCRdb's copy has only in-frame clones and leaves some out. The sample carries 55,000 to 70,000 clones, approximately 80% recorded once. Source: peripheral blood, taken on day 0 of AZD1222 vaccination. The receptors stem from an adult in good health.

The V call is TRBV6-6, the J call TRBJ1-1; TRBD1 matches at 8 bases. Trimming at V came to 5 bases and at J to 3 bases, leaving 11 bases not matched to a gene. Per the germline V gene, CDR1 is MNHNY and CDR2 is SVGAGI (reference sequence). This CDR3 has 16 residues. The DNA of the CDR3 is TGTGCCAGCAGTCGACAGGGGACTTTGATTTACACTGAAGCTTTCTTT. This codes for CASSRQGTLIYTEAFF.

The chain joins TRBV19 to TRBJ2-7, with a weak D call TRBD2 (5 bases). This CDR3 contains 15 residues. Trimming shortened V by 4 bases and J by 0 bases, and 13 bases separated the two germline ends. CDR1 LNHDA and CDR2 SQIVND come from the germline V gene (reference sequence). CDR3 nucleotides: TGTGCCAGTAGTAGCCAACCGGGAAACTCCTACGAGCAGTACTTC. Translating gives CASSSQPGNSYEQYF.

The chain recombines TRBV4-3 with TRBJ2-5; TRBD1 matches at 7 bases. This CDR3 has 16 amino acids. V was clipped by 2 bases and J by 2 bases; unmatched bases: 8. CDR1 is LGHNA and CDR2 is YSLEER in the germline V gene. The CDR3 DNA reads TGCGCCAGCAGCCAATCTGACAGGGTTCCGCAAGAGACCCAGTACTTC. Translation: CASSQSDRVPQETQYF.

The genes are TRBV3-1 (or the pseudogene TRBV3-2) and TRBJ2-7, with 8 bases identical to TRBD2. V gave up 0 bases and J gave up 6 bases; unmatched junction bases: 7. In germline, CDR1 is LGHDT, CDR2 YNNKEL (reference sequence). The CDR3 length is 15 residues. This chain's CDR3 is CASSQDAGGAGEQYF. CDR3 DNA sequence: TGTGCCAGCAGCCAAGATGCCGGGGGGGCTGGCGAGCAGTACTTC.

This sequence joins TRBV19 and TRBJ2-1; weak D call: TRBD2 (6 bases). Germline CDR1 LNHDA, CDR2 SQIVND (reference sequence). CDR3 size: 14 residues. Between the trimmed V and J ends, which lost 6 bases and 4 bases, there was a span of 13 bases. The CDR3 DNA follows: TGTGCCAGTAGGGAGGGACTCCTTTACAATGAGCAGTTCTTC. Residues: CASREGLLYNEQFF.

The chain recombines TRBV5-1 with TRBJ2-1; 12 bases map to TRBD2. The V and J ends lost 2 bases and 7 bases, in that order; junction bases with no gene match: 10. CDR1 SGHRS and CDR2 YFSETQ come from the germline V gene. The CDR3 contains 17 residues. The CDR3 is CASSLGPGLAGRNEQFF. As DNA, the CDR3 is TGCGCCAGCAGCTTAGGGCCCGGACTAGCGGGGAGGAATGAGCAGTTCTTC.

This chain uses TRBV28 with TRBJ1-1; the D is unclear. V lost 4 bases and J 5 bases, leaving 14 bases between the germline ends. CDR1 and CDR2 from the germline V gene are MDHEN and SYDVKM. The CDR3 loop spans 14 amino acids. CDR3 coding DNA: TGTGCCAGCAGTTCCATACTTGAGGCAACTGAAGCTTTCTTT. Translation: CASSSILEATEAFF. The full variable domain, its missing parts supplied by reference TRBV28 and TRBJ1-1, is DVKVTQSSRYLVKRTGEKVFLECVQDMDHENMFWYRQDPGLGLRLIYFSYDVKMKEKGDIPEGYSVSREKKERFSLILESASTNQTSMYLCASSSILEATEAFFGQGTRLTVV.

The chain has TRBV5-4 and TRBJ2-5; D possibly matches TRBD1 or TRBD2 (6 bases each). The V gene lost 0 bases and the J gene lost 5 bases, with 14 bases spanning the gap. Germline assignment: CDR1 SGHNT and CDR2 YYREEE (reference sequence). The CDR3 covers 15 residues. This chain's CDR3 is CASSLDAGGRETQYF. CDR3 nucleotides: TGTGCCAGCAGCTTGGACGCCGGGGGCCGTGAGACCCAGTACTTC.

V and J are TRBV7-8 and TRBJ1-6; 7 nucleotides agree with TRBD1. Per the germline V gene, CDR1 is SGHVS and CDR2 is FQNEAQ. The CDR3 contains 14 residues. Losses at the gene ends were 5 bases for V and 8 bases for J; bases not matched to a gene: 6. CDR3 sequence reads: CASSGQATYSPLHF. Written as DNA, the CDR3 is TGTGCCAGCAGCGGACAGGCTACTTATTCACCCCTCCACTTT. The full variable domain, its missing parts supplied by reference TRBV7-8 and TRBJ1-6, is GAGVSQSPRYKVAKRGQDVALRCDPISGHVSLFWYQQALGQGPEFLTYFQNEAQLDKSGLPSDRFFAERPEGSVSTLKIQRTQQEDSAVYLCASSGQATYSPLHFGNGTRLTVT.

This sequence joins TRBV2 and TRBJ1-3; D is uncertain. V was clipped by 5 bases and J by 0 bases, with 5 bases between them. The CDR3 consists of 13 residues. Germline loops: CDR1 SNHLY, CDR2 FYNNEI. The CDR3 loop reads CASSPLSGNTIYF. The CDR3 region has the DNA TGTGCCAGCAGTCCGCTCTCTGGAAACACCATATATTTT. The complete variable domain, with remaining parts taken from reference TRBV2 and TRBJ1-3, reads EPEVTQTPSHQVTQMGQEVILRCVPISNHLYFYWYRQILGQKVEFLVSFYNNEISEKSEIFDDQFSVERPDGSNFTLKIRSTKLEDSAMYFCASSPLSGNTIYFGEGSWLTVV.

The sample holds one count of this clone. The J gene is TRBJ2-5, the V gene TRBV29-1; 12 bases agree with TRBD2. V shed 0 bases, J shed 2 bases, and the junction held 4 bases outside the gene matches. Germline CDR1 is SQVTM and CDR2 is ANQGSEA. The CDR3 extends over 16 amino acids. The CDR3 spells CSVEDLGLAGQETQYF. In nucleotides, the CDR3 is TGCAGCGTTGAAGATCTAGGACTAGCGGGGCAAGAGACCCAGTACTTC.

The V gene is TRBV3-1 (or the pseudogene TRBV3-2), the J gene TRBJ2-5, with D possibly TRBD2 on 6 matching bases. CDR1 and CDR2 from the germline V gene are LGHDT and YNNKEL (reference sequence). CDR3 length: 15 amino acids. Between the trimmed V and J ends, which lost 8 bases and 4 bases, there was a span of 20 bases. The CDR3, as DNA: TGTGCCAGCCATCGTTCGCGGCAGGGAGGAGAGACCCAGTACTTC. Encoded protein: CASHRSRQGGETQYF.

The chain combines TRBV27 with TRBJ2-7, with D unresolved. This CDR3 contains 13 residues. Trimming pared 5 bases from V and 1 base from J, leaving 9 bases between. CDR1 MNHEY and CDR2 SMNVEV come from the germline V gene (reference sequence). As DNA, the CDR3 is TGTGCCAGCAGTATGTCAGGTTCCTACGAGCAGTACTTC. Protein sequence: CASSMSGSYEQYF.

This clone appeared a few times. The chain uses TRBV6-5 and TRBJ2-1; the D is unclear. V lost 4 bases, J lost 12 bases, and 13 bases lay in between. The CDR3 extends over 12 amino acids. CDR1 MNHEY and CDR2 SVGAGI come from the germline V gene. This chain's CDR3 is CASSSVGVWQFF. CDR3 sequence (DNA): TGTGCCAGCAGTTCTGTTGGTGTCTGGCAGTTCTTC.

The chain uses TRBV3-1 (or the pseudogene TRBV3-2) and TRBJ2-4, with D uncertain. Looked up from germline, CDR1 is LGHDT and CDR2 is YNNKEL (reference sequence). This CDR3 comprises 13 residues. Trimming left V 0 bases short and J 8 bases short, with 8 bases between. DNA of the CDR3: TGTGCCAGCAGCCAAGAGTTATGGGACATTCAGTACTTC. The encoded protein is CASSQELWDIQYF.

The rearrangement uses TRBV27 and TRBJ1-1, with a weak D call TRBD1 (6 bases). Per the germline V gene, CDR1 is MNHEY and CDR2 is SMNVEV (reference sequence). The CDR3 sequence is 13 residues long. The ends were cut back, 6 bases at V and 6 bases at J, with 14 bases in the middle. CDR3 nucleotides: TGTGCCAGCAGCCTGACAGGATTCCCTGAAGCTTTCTTT. Its translation is CASSLTGFPEAFF.

The chain is built from TRBV7-9 and TRBJ1-5, with D uncertain. The V gene's germline CDR1 is SEHNR and CDR2 FQNEAQ (reference sequence). This CDR3 region has 12 residues. The V gene lost 2 bases and the J gene lost 6 bases, with 5 bases spanning the gap. CDR3 bases: TGTGCCAGCAGCTTAATGAGTCAGCCCCAGCATTTT. It specifies CASSLMSQPQHF.